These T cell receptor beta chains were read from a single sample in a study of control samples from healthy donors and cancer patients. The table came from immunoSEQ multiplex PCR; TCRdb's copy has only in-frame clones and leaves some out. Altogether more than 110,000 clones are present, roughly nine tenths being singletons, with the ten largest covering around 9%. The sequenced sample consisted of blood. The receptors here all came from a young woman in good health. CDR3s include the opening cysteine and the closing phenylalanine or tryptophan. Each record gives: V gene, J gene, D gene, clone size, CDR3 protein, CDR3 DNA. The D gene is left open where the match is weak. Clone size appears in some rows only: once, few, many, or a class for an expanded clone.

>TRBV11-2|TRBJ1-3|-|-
CASSLATWDDALNTIYF
TGTGCCAGCAGCTTAGCGACTTGGGACGACGCTTTAAACACCATATATTTT
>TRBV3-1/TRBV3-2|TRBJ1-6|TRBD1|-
CASSLQGAGTLHF
TGTGCCAGCAGCCTTCAGGGGGCTGGGACCCTCCACTTT
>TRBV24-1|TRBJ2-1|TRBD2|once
CATSDPGTSTYNEQFF
TGTGCCACCAGTGATCCCGGGACTAGCACATACAATGAGCAGTTCTTC
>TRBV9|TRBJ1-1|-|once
CASSVGGGTNTEAFF
TGTGCCAGCAGCGTAGGAGGGGGTACGAACACTGAAGCTTTCTTT
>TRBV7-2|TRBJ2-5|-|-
CASSLGSGQETQYF
TGTGCCAGCAGCTTAGGTTCAGGGCAAGAGACCCAGTACTTC
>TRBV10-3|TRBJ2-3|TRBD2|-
CATSTSGNTDTQYF
TGTGCCACCTCGACTAGCGGCAACACAGATACGCAGTATTTT
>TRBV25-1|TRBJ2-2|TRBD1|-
CASSEPTTGGELFF
TGTGCCAGCAGTGAGCCTACGACAGGGGGGGAGCTGTTTTTT
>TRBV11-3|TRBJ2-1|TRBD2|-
CASSSSGGEQFF
TGTGCCAGCAGCTCTAGCGGTGGGGAGCAGTTCTTC
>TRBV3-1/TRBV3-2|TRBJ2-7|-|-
CASSGDSRPGEQYF
TGTGCCAGCAGCGGGGATAGCCGGCCCGGCGAGCAGTACTTC
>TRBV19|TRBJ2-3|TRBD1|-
CASSIRDRESTDTQYF
TGTGCCAGTAGTATCCGGGACAGAGAGAGCACAGATACGCAGTATTTT
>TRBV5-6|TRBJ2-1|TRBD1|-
CASSPGTGQGQLKVF
TGTGCCAGCAGCCCCGGGACAGGGCAAGGCCAGTTAAAGGTCTTC
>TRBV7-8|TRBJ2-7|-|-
CASSLALLGSEQYF
TGTGCCAGCAGCTTAGCGCTATTGGGAAGCGAGCAGTACTTC
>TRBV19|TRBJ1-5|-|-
CASSMAGNQPQHF
TGTGCCAGTAGTATGGCCGGGAATCAGCCCCAGCATTTT
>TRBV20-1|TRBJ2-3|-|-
CSASSHRAGDEDTQYF
TGCAGTGCTAGTAGCCACAGGGCGGGAGACGAAGATACGCAGTATTTT
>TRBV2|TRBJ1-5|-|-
CASNEVRLHQPQHF
TGTGCCAGCAACGAAGTCCGGTTGCATCAGCCCCAGCATTTT
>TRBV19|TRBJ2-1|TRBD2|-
CASSLGLAAYNEQFF
TGTGCCAGTAGTTTGGGACTAGCGGCCTACAATGAGCAGTTCTTC
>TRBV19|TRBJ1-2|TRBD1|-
CASSPQGKHNYGYTF
TGTGCCAGTAGTCCACAGGGGAAGCACAACTATGGCTACACCTTC
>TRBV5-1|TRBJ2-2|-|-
CASSLDGPTGELFF
TGCGCCAGCAGCCTGGACGGTCCGACCGGGGAGCTGTTTTTT
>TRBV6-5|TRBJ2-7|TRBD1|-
CASSSTGGSISYEQYF
TGTGCCAGCAGTTCTACAGGGGGCTCGATCTCCTACGAGCAGTACTTC
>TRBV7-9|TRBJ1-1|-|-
CASSFGGARANTEAFF
TGTGCCAGCAGCTTTGGAGGGGCTCGTGCGAACACTGAAGCTTTCTTT
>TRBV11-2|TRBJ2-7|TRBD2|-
CASSSLIGAGEQYF
TGTGCCAGCAGCTCTCTGATAGGAGCGGGGGAGCAGTACTTC
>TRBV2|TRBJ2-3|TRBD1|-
CATRDRGRIVDTQYF
TGTGCCACCCGCGACAGGGGGCGTATTGTAGATACGCAGTATTTT
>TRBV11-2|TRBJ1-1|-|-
CASSSKRNTEAFF
TGTGCCAGCAGCTCGAAGCGTAACACTGAAGCTTTCTTT
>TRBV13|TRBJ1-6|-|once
CASSLRSGLPNSPLHF
TGTGCCAGCAGCTTAAGGTCAGGGCTCCCTAATTCACCCCTCCACTTT
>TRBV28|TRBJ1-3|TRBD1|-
CASSLQGAFEGNTIYF
TGTGCCAGCAGTTTACAGGGGGCGTTTGAAGGAAACACCATATATTTT
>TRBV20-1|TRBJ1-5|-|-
CSASPDQPQHF
TGCAGTGCCTCTCCAGATCAGCCCCAGCATTTT
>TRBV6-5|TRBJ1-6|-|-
CASGGNWDSPLHF
TGTGCCAGTGGGGGGAATTGGGATTCACCCCTCCACTTT
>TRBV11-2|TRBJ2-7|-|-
CASSTGRQYEQYF
TGTGCCAGCAGTACCGGGCGACAGTACGAGCAGTACTTC
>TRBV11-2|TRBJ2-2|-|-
CASSTSPFGELFF
TGTGCCAGCAGCACGTCCCCCTTCGGGGAGCTGTTTTTT
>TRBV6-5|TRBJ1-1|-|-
CASMLGTEVSEAFF
TGTGCCAGCATGCTAGGGACTGAGGTGTCTGAAGCTTTCTTT
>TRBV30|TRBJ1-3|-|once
CAWSRGGTPGNTIYF
TGTGCCTGGAGCCGGGGAGGGACCCCTGGAAACACCATATATTTT
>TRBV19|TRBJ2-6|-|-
CASSMVHSGANVLTF
TGTGCCAGTAGCATGGTTCACTCTGGGGCCAACGTCCTGACTTTC
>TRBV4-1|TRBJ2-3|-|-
CASSPEDTSTDTQYF
TGCGCCAGCAGCCCCGAAGACACCTCCACAGATACGCAGTATTTT
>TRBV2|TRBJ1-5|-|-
CASNQVLGNQPQHF
TGTGCCAGCAACCAGGTCTTGGGTAATCAGCCCCAGCATTTT
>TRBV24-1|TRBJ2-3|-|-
CATTRGSTDTQYF
TGTGCCACCACTAGGGGAAGCACAGATACGCAGTATTTT
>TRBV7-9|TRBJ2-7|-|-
CASSFPTGEQYF
TGTGCCAGCAGCTTTCCAACAGGCGAGCAGTACTTC
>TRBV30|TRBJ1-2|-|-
CAWSVQVANYGYTF
TGTGCCTGGAGTGTTCAGGTAGCTAACTATGGCTACACCTTC
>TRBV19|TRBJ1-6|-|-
CASSVPGPGNSPLHF
TGTGCCAGTAGTGTACCGGGACCAGGGAATTCACCCCTCCACTTT
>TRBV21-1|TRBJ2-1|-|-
CASSKAGTGDPNEQFF
TGTGCCAGCAGCAAAGCCGGGACAGGAGATCCCAATGAGCAGTTCTTC
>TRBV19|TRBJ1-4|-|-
CASKRTQVPTNEKLFF
TGTGCCAGTAAACGGACGCAGGTTCCCACTAATGAAAAACTGTTTTTT
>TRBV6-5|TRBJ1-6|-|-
CASSYTLSQSNSPLHF
TGTGCCAGCAGTTACACCCTTTCCCAGAGTAATTCACCCCTCCACTTT
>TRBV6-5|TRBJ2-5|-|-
CASRGWGPETQYF
TGTGCCAGCAGAGGTTGGGGGCCAGAGACCCAGTACTTC
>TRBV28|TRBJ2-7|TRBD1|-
CASSSLGTGPYEQYF
TGTGCCAGCAGTTCCTTAGGGACAGGGCCCTACGAGCAGTACTTC
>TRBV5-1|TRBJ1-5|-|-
CASSLGPTFSNQPQHF
TGCGCCAGCAGCTTGGGTCCGACGTTTAGCAATCAGCCCCAGCATTTT
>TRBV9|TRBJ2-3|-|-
CASSVEGGGGTQYF
TGTGCCAGCAGCGTAGAAGGAGGGGGCGGTACGCAGTATTTT
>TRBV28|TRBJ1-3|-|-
CASSLGRGFSGNTIYF
TGTGCCAGCAGTTTAGGTAGGGGATTCTCTGGAAACACCATATATTTT
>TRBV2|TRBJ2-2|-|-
CASSALAPRTGELFF
TGTGCCAGCAGCGCACTAGCTCCGAGAACCGGGGAGCTGTTTTTT
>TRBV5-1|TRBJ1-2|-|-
CASSSTLYGYTF
TGCGCCAGCAGCTCGACCCTCTATGGCTACACCTTC
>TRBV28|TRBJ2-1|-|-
CASSSMSESEQFF
TGTGCCAGCAGTTCAATGTCGGAGAGTGAGCAGTTCTTC
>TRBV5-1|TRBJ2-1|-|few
CASSLAARDYNEQFF
TGCGCCAGCAGCTTGGCAGCGAGGGACTACAATGAGCAGTTCTTC
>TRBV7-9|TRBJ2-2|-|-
CASSFGGTGELFF
TGTGCCAGCAGCTTTGGCGGAACCGGGGAGCTGTTTTTT
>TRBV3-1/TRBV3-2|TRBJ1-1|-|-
CASGSRYEAFF
TGTGCCAGCGGGAGCAGGTATGAAGCTTTCTTT
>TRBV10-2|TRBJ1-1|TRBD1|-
CASRGGGRNTEAFF
TGCGCCAGCAGGGGAGGGGGCAGGAACACTGAAGCTTTCTTT
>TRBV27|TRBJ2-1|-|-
CATGLLLGSNEQFF
TGTGCCACCGGGTTGTTACTAGGTTCCAATGAGCAGTTCTTC
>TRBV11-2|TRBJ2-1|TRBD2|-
CASSSQLAGGSEQFF
TGTGCCAGCAGCTCCCAGTTAGCGGGAGGGTCGGAGCAGTTCTTC
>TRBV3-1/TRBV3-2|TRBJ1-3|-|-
CASSQASAGAGNTIYF
TGTGCCAGCAGCCAAGCGTCAGCCGGAGCTGGAAACACCATATATTTT
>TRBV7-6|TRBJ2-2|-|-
CASSPRTVTGELFF
TGTGCCAGCAGCCCCCGAACAGTCACCGGGGAGCTGTTTTTT
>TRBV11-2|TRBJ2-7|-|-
CASNQLRGTTYEQYF
TGTGCCAGCAACCAACTCCGCGGGACCACCTACGAGCAGTACTTC
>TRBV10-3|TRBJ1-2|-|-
CAISERQADNYGYTF
TGTGCCATCAGTGAGCGACAGGCAGATAACTATGGCTACACCTTC
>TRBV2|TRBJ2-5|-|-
CASSTGTQETQYF
TGTGCCAGCAGTACTGGGACTCAAGAGACCCAGTACTTC